The rows below give T cell receptor beta chains drawn from one sample of a study of cytomegalovirus exposure and HLA in healthy donors. Sequenced by immunoSEQ multiplex PCR; TCRdb stores in-frame clones only, minus some. The sample holds 90,000 or so clones; approximately 71% are singletons and the top ten take roughly a sixth. What was sequenced was PBMCs. The receptors stem from a woman aged 18-29 years in good health and CMV-seropositive. Each CDR3 is given with its conserved first and last residue. The D gene is left open where the match is weak. Rows may omit the clone size; those that give it use once, few, many or a size class.

d_call j_call clone_size v_call cdr3_aa cdr3_nt
. TRBJ1-4 few TRBV15 CATSRGQGNEKLFF TGTGCCACCAGCAGAGGGCAGGGGAACGAAAAACTGTTTTTT
. TRBJ1-1 many TRBV30 CAWSLLTPNTEAFF TGTGCCTGGAGTCTTTTGACACCGAACACTGAAGCTTTCTTT
TRBD1 TRBJ1-1 . TRBV5-4 CASSRDSGSNTEAFF TGTGCCAGCAGCCGGGACAGCGGTTCGAACACTGAAGCTTTCTTT
TRBD1 TRBJ2-3 . TRBV7-9 CASSPDRGEGTDTQYF TGTGCCAGCAGCCCCGACAGGGGTGAGGGCACAGATACGCAGTATTTT
. TRBJ1-4 . TRBV7-2 CASSLPTLRGTGKLFF TGTGCCAGCAGCCTTCCTACCCTTCGGGGGACGGGAAAACTGTTTTTT
TRBD1 TRBJ1-6 . TRBV6-1 CASSARQGNNSPLHF TGTGCCAGCAGCGCCAGACAGGGCAATAATTCACCCCTCCACTTT
. TRBJ2-2 few TRBV11-3 CASSSPARTGELFF TGTGCCAGCAGCTCCCCCGCTAGAACCGGGGAGCTGTTTTTT
TRBD1 TRBJ1-6 . TRBV5-6 CASSPSNRGLGNSPLHF TGTGCCAGCAGCCCATCCAACAGGGGGCTAGGGAATTCACCCCTCCACTTT
. TRBJ1-1 . TRBV19 CASRALHGTEAFF TGTGCCAGTAGGGCCCTCCACGGGACTGAAGCTTTCTTT
. TRBJ1-1 . TRBV9 CASSVVAGNTEAFF TGTGCCAGCAGCGTAGTAGCCGGGAACACTGAAGCTTTCTTT
. TRBJ2-5 . TRBV5-4 CASSSTGMTETQYF TGTGCCAGCAGCTCAACAGGGATGACGGAGACCCAGTACTTC
TRBD1 TRBJ1-1 . TRBV19 CASSPRGRGSTEAFF TGTGCCAGTAGTCCAAGGGGGCGCGGTAGCACTGAAGCTTTCTTT
TRBD1 TRBJ2-7 . TRBV6-5 CASTEGGQGIYEQYF TGTGCCAGCACCGAAGGGGGACAGGGCATTTACGAGCAGTACTTC
. TRBJ2-7 . TRBV11-2 CASSRLGGPDYEQYF TGTGCCAGCAGCCGCTTAGGAGGCCCAGACTACGAGCAGTACTTC
TRBD2 TRBJ2-7 once TRBV18 CASSPTSGRSYEQYF TGTGCCAGCTCCCCGACTAGCGGGAGATCGTACGAGCAGTACTTC
. TRBJ1-1 once TRBV7-3 CASSLVTGPNTEAFF TGTGCCAGCAGCTTAGTTACAGGGCCGAACACTGAAGCTTTCTTT
TRBD1 TRBJ1-2 . TRBV18 CASSPGQAHGYTF TGTGCCAGCTCACCGGGACAGGCCCATGGCTACACCTTC
. TRBJ2-7 . TRBV5-6 CASSFTGIGLYEQYF TGTGCCAGCAGCTTTACAGGGATCGGCCTTTACGAGCAGTACTTC
TRBD2 TRBJ2-1 . TRBV19 CASSILGLVNEQFF TGTGCCAGTAGTATCCTGGGACTAGTCAATGAGCAGTTCTTC
. TRBJ1-2 . TRBV15 CATSGSTGNRGGYTF TGTGCCACCAGCGGATCAACCGGGAATCGAGGGGGCTACACCTTC
TRBD1 TRBJ2-7 . TRBV5-1 CASRGRDRLAPWDYEQYF TGCGCCAGCAGGGGACGGGACAGGCTGGCCCCGTGGGACTACGAGCAGTACTTC
TRBD2 TRBJ2-1 . TRBV13 CASSRLGLAVSNEQFF TGTGCCAGCAGCCGCCTCGGACTAGCGGTTTCCAATGAGCAGTTCTTC
TRBD1 TRBJ2-7 . TRBV9 CASSVAGTARYEQYF TGTGCCAGCAGCGTAGCCGGGACAGCCCGCTACGAGCAGTACTTC
TRBD2 TRBJ2-7 . TRBV4-1 CASSQAGTTYEQYF TGCGCCAGCAGCCAGGCCGGGACTACCTACGAGCAGTACTTC
. TRBJ1-1 . TRBV7-2 CASSLERTEAFF TGTGCCAGCAGCTTAGAACGGACTGAAGCTTTCTTT
TRBD1 TRBJ1-2 few TRBV4-1 CASSQAPPGQGTPYYGYTF TGCGCCAGCAGCCAAGCACCCCCGGGACAGGGAACCCCCTACTATGGCTACACCTTC
. TRBJ1-3 few TRBV4-2 CASSHLNPRQTRSHGNFYRDTIYF TGTGCCAGCAGCCACTTAAACCCTCGACAGACCAGAAGCCATGGGAATTTTTATCGAGACACCATATATTTT
TRBD2 TRBJ2-3 once TRBV7-2 CASSLGGSGGAVDTQYF TGTGCCAGCAGCTTAGGGGGTAGCGGGGGGGCCGTGGATACGCAGTATTTT
. TRBJ2-3 . TRBV7-8 CASSLDLLRSHTQYF TGTGCCAGCAGCTTAGACTTGCTGAGGAGCCATACGCAGTATTTT
TRBD1 TRBJ2-3 . TRBV27 CASSSLSGTGLTDTQYF TGTGCCAGCAGTTCCTTAAGTGGGACAGGCCTCACAGATACGCAGTATTTT
. TRBJ1-2 . TRBV2 CASSEAGALAYGYTF TGTGCCAGCAGTGAGGCGGGGGCTCTGGCCTATGGCTACACCTTC
. TRBJ1-1 few TRBV11-2 CASSFINREGTEAFF TGTGCCAGCAGCTTCATCAACAGGGAGGGGACTGAAGCTTTCTTT
. TRBJ1-5 . TRBV6-1 CASSLLGGTDQPQHF TGTGCCAGCAGCCTACTTGGGGGGACGGATCAGCCCCAGCATTTT
TRBD1 TRBJ2-7 . TRBV9 CASSVSGQGPYEQYF TGTGCCAGCAGCGTATCGGGACAGGGACCCTACGAGCAGTACTTC
. TRBJ2-1 . TRBV5-1 CASSSQGNALGEQFF TGCGCCAGCAGCTCACAGGGAAATGCCTTGGGTGAGCAGTTCTTC
TRBD2 TRBJ2-1 . TRBV11-2 CASSLMGAGGVGQFF TGTGCCAGCAGCTTAATGGGAGCGGGAGGCGTGGGGCAGTTCTTC
TRBD2 TRBJ2-1 . TRBV6-4 CASSDSGGAYNEQFF TGTGCCAGCAGTGACAGCGGGGGGGCCTACAATGAGCAGTTCTTC
TRBD1 TRBJ2-3 . TRBV2 CASSWDRGVADTQYF TGTGCCAGCAGCTGGGACAGGGGGGTGGCAGATACGCAGTATTTT
TRBD2 TRBJ2-1 . TRBV5-1 CASSFPTSGRAEQFF TGCGCCAGCAGCTTCCCGACTAGCGGGAGGGCTGAGCAGTTCTTC
. TRBJ2-5 . TRBV11-2 CASSPEGSGRAETQYF TGTGCCAGCAGCCCCGAGGGTAGCGGACGCGCAGAGACCCAGTACTTC
. TRBJ1-4 once TRBV19 CASTGGVDEKLFF TGTGCCAGTACCGGGGGGGTCGATGAAAAACTGTTTTTT
. TRBJ1-2 . TRBV28 CASRRSGYGYTF TGTGCCAGCAGGAGGAGTGGCTATGGCTACACCTTC
. TRBJ2-1 few TRBV4-2 CASSQGASPYNEQFF TGTGCCAGCAGCCAAGGCGCTAGTCCCTACAATGAGCAGTTCTTC
. TRBJ1-1 . TRBV5-4 CASSLGGPAPEAFF TGTGCCAGCAGCTTGGGGGGCCCAGCGCCTGAAGCTTTCTTT
TRBD1 TRBJ2-1 few TRBV2 CASREPQGAMAGADNEQFF TGTGCCAGCAGGGAACCACAGGGGGCCATGGCGGGAGCAGACAATGAGCAGTTCTTC
. TRBJ2-7 . TRBV30 CAWRVTASYEQYF TGTGCCTGGAGGGTTACCGCCTCCTACGAGCAGTACTTC
. TRBJ2-5 few TRBV19 CASSINAAKQETQYF TGTGCCAGTAGTATCAATGCGGCGAAACAAGAGACCCAGTACTTC
. TRBJ2-7 . TRBV2 CASGRTSVEQYF TGTGCCAGCGGGAGGACTTCTGTCGAGCAGTACTTC